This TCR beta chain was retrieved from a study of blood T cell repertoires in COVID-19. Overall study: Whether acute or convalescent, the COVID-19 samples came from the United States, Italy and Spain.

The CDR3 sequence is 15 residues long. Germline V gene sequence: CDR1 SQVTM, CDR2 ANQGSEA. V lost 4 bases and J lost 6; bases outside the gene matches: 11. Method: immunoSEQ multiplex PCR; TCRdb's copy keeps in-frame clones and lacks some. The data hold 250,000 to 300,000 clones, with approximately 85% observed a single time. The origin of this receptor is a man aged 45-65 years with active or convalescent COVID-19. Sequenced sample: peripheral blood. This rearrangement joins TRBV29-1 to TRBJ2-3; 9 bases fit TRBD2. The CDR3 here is CSVGASGNFADTQYF. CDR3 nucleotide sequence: TGCAGCGTTGGGGCTAGCGGGAATTTCGCGGATACGCAGTATTTT.